The rows below give T cell receptor beta chains drawn from one sample of a study of blood T cell repertoires in COVID-19. Produced via immunoSEQ multiplex PCR; TCRdb's table is partial and in-frame only. The table lists fewer than 200,000 clones, around 85% of them singletons. Input material: peripheral blood. The receptor source for this set is a man aged 55 to 70 who had recovered from COVID-19. Both conserved end residues are part of each CDR3. The order of the fields is D gene, J gene, V gene, clone size, CDR3 DNA, CDR3 protein. D genes are given only for firm matches. Not every row has a clone size; where given, it reads once, few, many or a size class.

-	TRBJ2-2	TRBV11-1	-	TGTGCCAGCAGCTTAAGTCGCGCGAACACCGGGGAGCTGTTTTTT	CASSLSRANTGELFF
-	TRBJ1-4	TRBV25-1	-	TGTGCCAGCAGTGAGCGGGGGGGGCGGATTGAAAAACTGTTTTTT	CASSERGGRIEKLFF
-	TRBJ2-3	TRBV6-4	-	TGTGCCAGCAGTGTCGGCAGGGAAAGTACGCAGTATTTT	CASSVGRESTQYF
TRBD1	TRBJ2-2	TRBV18	-	TGTGCCAGCCCGGGACAGGGGGCCACCGGGGAGCTGTTTTTT	CASPGQGATGELFF
-	TRBJ2-7	TRBV9	-	TGTGCCAGCAGCGCCCCAGCTGAGGGCGAGCAGTACTTC	CASSAPAEGEQYF
TRBD1	TRBJ1-4	TRBV5-1	-	TGCGCCACCGCTGCCAGGGGGCAGGCTAATGAAAAACTGTTTTTT	CATAARGQANEKLFF
TRBD1	TRBJ1-5	TRBV12-5	-	TGTGCTAGTGGTTTGGTAGGGGGCCTAGGGCAGCCCCAGCATTTT	CASGLVGGLGQPQHF
-	TRBJ1-1	TRBV7-2	-	TGTGCCAGCAGCTCCCACCAAGGCGGGACTGAAGCTTTCTTT	CASSSHQGGTEAFF
-	TRBJ1-1	TRBV27	-	TGTGCCAGCAGTCTGGGGGCGAGGACTGAAGCTTTCTTT	CASSLGARTEAFF
TRBD2	TRBJ2-3	TRBV7-2	-	TGTGCCAGCAGCTTAGCAGCGGGGGGCACAGATACGCAGTATTTT	CASSLAAGGTDTQYF
-	TRBJ1-1	TRBV14	few	TGTGCCAGCAGCCAAGAGGCGGTAGGGAGGGTATCTTTTCCCTTTCCATTCAACACTGAAGCTTTCTTT	CASSQEAVGRVSFPFPFNTEAFF
-	TRBJ1-2	TRBV7-8	-	TGTGCCAGCAGCCCACCAGGGGCCCGAGACTACACCTTC	CASSPPGARDYTF
-	TRBJ2-1	TRBV7-3	-	TGTGCCAGCAGCTTAGACAGTAACAATGAGCAGTTCTTC	CASSLDSNNEQFF
-	TRBJ2-7	TRBV3-1/TRBV3-2	-	TGTGCCAGCAGCCAAGATAGAGTGGGCGGGGAGCAGTACTTC	CASSQDRVGGEQYF
TRBD1	TRBJ1-2	TRBV7-9	-	TGTGCCAGCAGCTCGACACAGACAGGGTGGAGCGGCTATGGCTACACCTTC	CASSSTQTGWSGYGYTF
TRBD1	TRBJ1-5	TRBV7-9	-	TGTGCCAGCAGCTCCTCCGGGACAGGGTATCAGCCCCAGCATTTT	CASSSSGTGYQPQHF
-	TRBJ1-3	TRBV19	once	TGTGCCTCGGGCGGGGGTCCTGGAAACACCATATATTTT	CASGGGPGNTIYF
TRBD1	TRBJ1-2	TRBV6-1	-	TGTGCCAGCAGTGAAAAGGGGACAGACTATGGCTACACCTTC	CASSEKGTDYGYTF
TRBD1	TRBJ2-7	TRBV7-9	-	TGTGCCAGCACGGACAGGGGCCGAGACGAGCAGTACTTC	CASTDRGRDEQYF
TRBD1	TRBJ1-1	TRBV12-3/TRBV12-4	-	TGCGCCGGGACAGGGGGAATGAACACTGAAGCTTTCTTT	CAGTGGMNTEAFF
TRBD2	TRBJ2-3	TRBV5-1	once	TGCGCCAGCAGTTTTAGCGGGGGATACACAGATACGCAGTATTTT	CASSFSGGYTDTQYF
TRBD2	TRBJ2-1	TRBV29-1	-	TGCAGCGTTGAAGGTGTTAGCGGGGGCTACAATGAGCAGTTCTTC	CSVEGVSGGYNEQFF
-	TRBJ2-1	TRBV6-6	-	TGTGCCAGCAGTCCCAGTGGGGGCAAAAGGAATGAGCAGTTCTTC	CASSPSGGKRNEQFF
TRBD1	TRBJ2-1	TRBV12-5	-	TGTGCTAGTGGTTTGGTACTTGGGACAGGGTCCTACAATGAGCAGTTCTTC	CASGLVLGTGSYNEQFF
TRBD1	TRBJ1-1	TRBV12-3/TRBV12-4	-	TGTGCCAGCAGTTTAGACAGGGGCACTGAAGCTTTCTTT	CASSLDRGTEAFF
TRBD1	TRBJ1-2	TRBV19	once	TGTGCCAGTAGTATATCACAGGGGGCCCCCAACTATGGCTACACCTTC	CASSISQGAPNYGYTF
TRBD2	TRBJ2-1	TRBV7-2	few	TGTGCCAGCAACTTAGCGGGGGGGCTTTTCAATGAGCAGTTCTTC	CASNLAGGLFNEQFF
TRBD1	TRBJ2-7	TRBV11-2	-	TGTGCCAGCAACCATCCGGGACAGCTTATCTACGAGCAGTACTTC	CASNHPGQLIYEQYF
TRBD2	TRBJ2-7	TRBV12-5	-	TGTGCTAGTGCCAAACGACTAGCGGGGAACTACGAGCAGTACTTC	CASAKRLAGNYEQYF
-	TRBJ1-2	TRBV6-1	-	TGTGCCAGCAGTGCCGAGGTGGGAGGGGTGCCCTATGGCTACACCTTC	CASSAEVGGVPYGYTF
-	TRBJ1-2	TRBV9	-	TGTGCCAGCAGCGTATGGGCGGGCGGCTATGGCTACACCTTC	CASSVWAGGYGYTF
TRBD1	TRBJ1-5	TRBV18	-	TGTGCCAGCTCACCTCAGACAGGGGAACAGCCCCAGCATTTT	CASSPQTGEQPQHF
-	TRBJ2-7	TRBV4-2	-	TGTGCCAGCAGCCCGGGAATAGGCACTCTCGCTCCTCCAAGGTTC	CASSPGIGTLAPPRF
-	TRBJ1-4	TRBV27	-	TGTGCCAGCAGCGCCAGGGGTAATGAAAAACTGTTTTTT	CASSARGNEKLFF
TRBD1	TRBJ1-1	TRBV7-2	-	TGTGCCAGCAGCCCCCCCACAGGGGGCGCGTCGAACACTGAAGCTTTCTTT	CASSPPTGGASNTEAFF
TRBD2	TRBJ2-3	TRBV19	-	TGTGCCAGTAGGGGTGGCGGGGGGGCGGTTGGTACGCAGTATTTT	CASRGGGGAVGTQYF
-	TRBJ2-7	TRBV11-2	once	TGTGCCAGCAGCCCGGACTTGGTACCCTACGAGCAGTACTTC	CASSPDLVPYEQYF
-	TRBJ1-1	TRBV6-5	-	TGTGCCAGCAGTACCCGACAGACAGACACTGAAGCTTTCTTT	CASSTRQTDTEAFF
-	TRBJ1-3	TRBV18	-	TGTGCCAGCTCACCGCAGGGGATTAGTGGAAACACCATATATTTT	CASSPQGISGNTIYF
TRBD2	TRBJ2-3	TRBV6-5	-	TGTGCCAGCAGTTACTCTACTAGCGGCACAGATACGCAGTATTTT	CASSYSTSGTDTQYF
TRBD1	TRBJ1-2	TRBV15	-	TGTGCCACCAGCAGGGACTCCCGGGACAGGGAGGCTAACTATGGCTACACCTTC	CATSRDSRDREANYGYTF
-	TRBJ2-3	TRBV5-5	-	TGTGCCAGCACCCCAAGGGGGGGAGGGGCCACAGATACGCAGTATTTT	CASTPRGGGATDTQYF
-	TRBJ1-1	TRBV7-9	few	TGTGCCAGCAGCTTCATAGAGCACACTGAAGCTTTCTTT	CASSFIEHTEAFF
TRBD1	TRBJ1-6	TRBV25-1	-	TGTGCCAGCAGTGAATCAGTCAGGGGGCTGAGTAATTCACCCCTCCACTTT	CASSESVRGLSNSPLHF
TRBD2	TRBJ2-5	TRBV6-5	-	TGTGCCAGCAGTTATGGGACTAGCGGCAGGGGGGAGACCCAGTACTTC	CASSYGTSGRGETQYF
TRBD1	TRBJ1-1	TRBV19	-	TGTGCCAGTAGCCGAGGACAGGTCTCGGCTTTCTTT	CASSRGQVSAFF
-	TRBJ2-2	TRBV19	-	TGTGCCAGTACCTCCACCTGGGACGGGACACCGAACACCGGGGAGCTGTTTTTT	CASTSTWDGTPNTGELFF
-	TRBJ1-2	TRBV27	-	TGTGCCAGCGCCGGGGTAGCCGGCTACACCTTC	CASAGVAGYTF
-	TRBJ1-2	TRBV7-2	-	TGTGCCAGCAGCTTAGATCGGACACCCTACTATGGCTACACCTTC	CASSLDRTPYYGYTF
-	TRBJ1-2	TRBV5-4	-	TGTGCCAGCAGTTGGGACACCTCTAACTATGGCTACACCTTC	CASSWDTSNYGYTF
-	TRBJ1-4	TRBV19	-	TGTGCCAGTAGTGCTTCCCGGACATCTAATGAAAAACTGTTTTTT	CASSASRTSNEKLFF